These 9 T cell receptor beta chains came from one sample sequenced in a study of PD-L1 blockade in urothelial cancer. The time point is: peripheral blood 6 weeks after treatment start. This table comes from immunoSEQ multiplex PCR, and its TCRdb copy is limited to in-frame clones, with some not included. This table has around 62,000 clones, about 88% appearing once. The source was PBMCs, collected around atezolizumab (anti-PD-L1) treatment. The receptors stem from a man aged 55 to 70 with urothelial cancer.

The sample holds one count of this clone. The gene calls are TRBV30 and TRBJ1-1; perhaps TRBD1 as D (5 bases). Trimming stripped 0 bases from V and 1 base from J, with 9 bases between. This CDR3 contains 14 residues. Germline V gene data show CDR1 as GTSNPN and CDR2 as SVGIG (reference sequence). CDR3 DNA sequence: TGTGCCTGGAGTGTATGGGGGGAGAACACTGAAGCTTTCTTT. This gives the protein CAWSVWGENTEAFF.

The chain carries TRBV9 and TRBJ1-1; a weak D match, TRBD1 (6 bases). Germline loops: CDR1 SGDLS, CDR2 YYNGEE. The CDR3 has 14 residues. V lost 4 bases to trimming and J lost 5 bases, with 15 bases between them. CDR3 amino acids: CASSKLTGSTEAFF. The CDR3 nucleotides read TGTGCCAGCAGCAAATTGACAGGTAGTACTGAAGCTTTCTTT.

The rearrangement joins TRBV2 to TRBJ2-7, with a possible D match to TRBD2 (5 bases). CDR1 SNHLY and CDR2 FYNNEI come from the germline V gene. V gave up 4 bases and J gave up 6 bases, with 13 bases separating them. The CDR3 runs 13 residues. The CDR3 DNA follows: TGTGCCAGCAGTGCAAGGAGAGGGCTCGAGCAGTACTTC. It specifies CASSARRGLEQYF. The full variable domain, rest sourced from reference TRBV2 and TRBJ2-7, is EPEVTQTPSHQVTQMGQEVILRCVPISNHLYFYWYRQILGQKVEFLVSFYNNEISEKSEIFDDQFSVERPDGSNFTLKIRSTKLEDSAMYFCASSARRGLEQYFGPGTRLTVT.

V usage is TRBV30 and J usage is TRBJ2-7; TRBD2 matches at 7 bases. Germline CDR1 is GTSNPN and CDR2 is SVGIG (reference sequence). This CDR3 contains 11 residues. The J segment lost 8 bases and the V segment lost 5 bases, leaving 6 bases of the junction unmatched. This CDR3 reads CAWGLGGKQYF. The CDR3 DNA sequence: TGTGCCTGGGGGCTGGGGGGGAAGCAGTACTTC.

V and J are TRBV7-8 and TRBJ1-1, with D unclear. CDR1 SGHVS and CDR2 FQNEAQ come from the germline V gene. With 1 base removed from V and 0 bases from J, the gap between germline ends came to 9 bases. The CDR3 covers 15 residues. CDR3 amino acids: CASSLVDGVNTEAFF. CDR3 coding DNA: TGTGCCAGCAGCTTAGTAGACGGAGTGAACACTGAAGCTTTCTTT.

The genes are TRBV4-3 and TRBJ2-2, with a tentative D call TRBD2 (6 bases). Germline V gene sequence: CDR1 LGHNA, CDR2 YSLEER. V was trimmed by 0 bases and J by 2 bases, leaving 10 bases between them. The CDR3 covers 16 residues. The CDR3 region is CASSQEWRGNTGELFF. In DNA, the CDR3 is TGCGCCAGCAGCCAAGAGTGGCGGGGAAACACCGGGGAGCTGTTTTTT.

In this sample, this clone turned up once. This rearrangement joins TRBV7-9 to TRBJ1-3; weak D call: TRBD1 (5 bases). The ends were cut back, 5 bases at V and 1 base at J, with 9 bases in the middle. Germline CDR1 SEHNR, CDR2 FQNEAQ (reference sequence). This CDR3 region has 14 residues. CDR3 coding DNA: TGTGCCAGCAGCCAAGGGACTTCTGGAAACACCATATATTTT. Translation: CASSQGTSGNTIYF.

The V call is TRBV18, the J call TRBJ2-4; 12 bases are a match to TRBD2. Germline lookup yields CDR1 KGHSH and CDR2 LQKENI. With V trimmed by 4 bases and J by 0 bases, 4 bases remained unmatched. The CDR3 has 17 residues. The CDR3, as DNA: TGTGCCAGCTCACTAGGACTAGCGGGGACAGCCAAAAACATTCAGTACTTC. Its protein is CASSLGLAGTAKNIQYF. The whole variable domain, remainder taken from reference TRBV18 and TRBJ2-4, is NAGVMQNPRHLVRRRGQEARLRCSPMKGHSHVYWYRQLPEEGLKFMVYLQKENIIDESGMPKERFSAEFPKEGPSILRIQQVVRGDSAAYFCASSLGLAGTAKNIQYFGAGTRLSVL.

The CDR3 protein is CAWNLAGGQRGQYF. CDR3 bases: TGTGCCTGGAATCTAGCGGGGGGCCAGAGGGGGCAGTATTTT. This rearrangement joins TRBV30 to TRBJ2-3; 11 nucleotides align to TRBD2. The germline CDR1 and CDR2 sequences are GTSNPN and SVGIG (reference sequence). This CDR3 has 14 amino acids. With V trimmed by 4 bases and J by 11 bases, 11 bases remained unmatched.